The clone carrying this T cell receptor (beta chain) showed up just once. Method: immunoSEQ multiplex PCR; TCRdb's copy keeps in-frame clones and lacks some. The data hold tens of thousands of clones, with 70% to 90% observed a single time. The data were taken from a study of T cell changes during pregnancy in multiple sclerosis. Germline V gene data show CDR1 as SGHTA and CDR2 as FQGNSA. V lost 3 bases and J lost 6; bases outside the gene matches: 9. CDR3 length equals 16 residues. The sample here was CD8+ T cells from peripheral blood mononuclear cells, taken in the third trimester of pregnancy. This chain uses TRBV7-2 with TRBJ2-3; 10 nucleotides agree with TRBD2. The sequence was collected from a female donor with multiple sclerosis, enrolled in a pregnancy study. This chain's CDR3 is CASSFGQRGGTDTQYF. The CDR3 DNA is TGTGCCAGCAGCTTTGGCCAGCGGGGGGGGACGGATACGCAGTATTTT.